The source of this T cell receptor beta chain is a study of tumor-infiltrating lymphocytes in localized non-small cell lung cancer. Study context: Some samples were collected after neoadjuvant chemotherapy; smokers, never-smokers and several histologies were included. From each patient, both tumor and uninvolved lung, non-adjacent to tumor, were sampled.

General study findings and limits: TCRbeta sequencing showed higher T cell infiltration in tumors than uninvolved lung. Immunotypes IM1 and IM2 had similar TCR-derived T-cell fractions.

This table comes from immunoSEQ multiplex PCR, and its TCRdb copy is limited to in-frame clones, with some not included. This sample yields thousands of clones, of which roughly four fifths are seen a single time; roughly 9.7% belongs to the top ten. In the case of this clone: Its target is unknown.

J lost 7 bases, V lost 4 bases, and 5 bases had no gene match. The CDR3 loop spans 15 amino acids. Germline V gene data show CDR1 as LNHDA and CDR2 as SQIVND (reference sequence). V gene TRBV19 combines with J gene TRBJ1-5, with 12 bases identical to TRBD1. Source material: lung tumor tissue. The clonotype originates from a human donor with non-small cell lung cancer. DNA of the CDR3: TGTGCCAGTAGTACGGGGACAGGGGGCCGGCAGCCCCAGCATTTT. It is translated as CASSTGTGGRQPQHF.